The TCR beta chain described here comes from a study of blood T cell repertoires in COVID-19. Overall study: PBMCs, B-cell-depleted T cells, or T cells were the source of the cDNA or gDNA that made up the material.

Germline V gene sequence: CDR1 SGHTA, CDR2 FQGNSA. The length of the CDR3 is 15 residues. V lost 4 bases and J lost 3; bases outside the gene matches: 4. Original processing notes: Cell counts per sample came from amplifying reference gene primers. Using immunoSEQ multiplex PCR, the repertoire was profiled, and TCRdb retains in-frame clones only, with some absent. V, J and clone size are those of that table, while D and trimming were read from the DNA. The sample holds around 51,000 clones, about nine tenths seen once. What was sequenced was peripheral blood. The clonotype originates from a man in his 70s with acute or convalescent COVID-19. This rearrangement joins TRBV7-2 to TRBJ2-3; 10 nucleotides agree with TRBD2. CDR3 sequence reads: CASSSPGLATDTQYF. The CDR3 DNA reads TGTGCCAGCAGCTCACCGGGACTAGCGACAGATACGCAGTATTTT.